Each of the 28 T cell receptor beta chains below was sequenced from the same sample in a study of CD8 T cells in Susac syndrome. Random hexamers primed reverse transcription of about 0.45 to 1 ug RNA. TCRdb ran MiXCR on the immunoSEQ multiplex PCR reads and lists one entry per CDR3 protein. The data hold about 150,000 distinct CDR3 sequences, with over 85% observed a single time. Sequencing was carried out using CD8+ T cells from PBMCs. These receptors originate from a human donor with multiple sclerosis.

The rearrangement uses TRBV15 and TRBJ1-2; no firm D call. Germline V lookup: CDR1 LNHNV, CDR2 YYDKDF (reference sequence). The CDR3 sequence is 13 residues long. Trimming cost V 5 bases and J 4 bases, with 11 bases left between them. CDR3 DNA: TGTGCCACCAGCGAGCTAGGCGGCTATGGCTACACCTTC. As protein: CATSELGGYGYTF.

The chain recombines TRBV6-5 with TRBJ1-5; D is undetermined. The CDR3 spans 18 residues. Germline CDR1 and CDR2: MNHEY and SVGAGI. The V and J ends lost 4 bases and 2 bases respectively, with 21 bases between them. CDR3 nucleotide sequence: TGTGCCAGCAGTTCGGGCGGGCTTGGAGGTACTGGCAATCAGCCCCAGCATTTT. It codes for CASSSGGLGGTGNQPQHF.

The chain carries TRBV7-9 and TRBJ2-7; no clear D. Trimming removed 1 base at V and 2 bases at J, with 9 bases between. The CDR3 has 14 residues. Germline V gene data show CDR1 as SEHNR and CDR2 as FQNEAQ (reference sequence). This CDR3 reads CASSLVKETYEQYF. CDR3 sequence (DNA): TGTGCCAGCAGCTTAGTGAAGGAAACCTACGAGCAGTACTTC.

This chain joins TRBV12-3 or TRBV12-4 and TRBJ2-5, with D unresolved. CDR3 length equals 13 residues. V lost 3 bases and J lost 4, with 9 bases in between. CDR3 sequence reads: CASSFRQAETQYF. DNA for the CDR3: TGTGCCAGCAGTTTTCGGCAAGCAGAGACCCAGTACTTC.

The CDR3 coding sequence is TGTGCCAGCAGTACCTCGGTGGGGGCCGTAGCCTACGAGCAGTACTTC. Translated: CASSTSVGAVAYEQYF. The rearrangement joins TRBV27 to TRBJ2-7, with D possibly being TRBD1 (6 bases). Germline V gene data show CDR1 as MNHEY and CDR2 as SMNVEV (reference sequence). The V end lost 5 bases, the J end lost 2 bases, and 19 bases lay between the germline ends. The CDR3 is 16 amino acids.

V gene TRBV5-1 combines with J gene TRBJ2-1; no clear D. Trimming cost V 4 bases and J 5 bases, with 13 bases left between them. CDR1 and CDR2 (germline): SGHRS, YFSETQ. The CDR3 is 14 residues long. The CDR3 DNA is TGCGCCAGCAGCCCCATCCGTCAAGACAATGAGCAGTTCTTC. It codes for CASSPIRQDNEQFF.

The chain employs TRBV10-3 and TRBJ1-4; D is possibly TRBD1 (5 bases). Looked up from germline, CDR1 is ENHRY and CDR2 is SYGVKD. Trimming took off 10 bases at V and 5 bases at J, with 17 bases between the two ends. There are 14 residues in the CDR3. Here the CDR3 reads CATWDGRGNEKLFF. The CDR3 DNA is TGTGCCACTTGGGACGGGAGGGGAAATGAAAAACTGTTTTTT.

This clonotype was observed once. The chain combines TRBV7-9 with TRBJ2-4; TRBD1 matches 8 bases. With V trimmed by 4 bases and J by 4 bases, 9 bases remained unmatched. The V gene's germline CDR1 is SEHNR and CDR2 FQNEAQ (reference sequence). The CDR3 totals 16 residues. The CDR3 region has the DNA TGTGCCAGCAGCTCAGGACAGGGACGAGGTAAAAACATTCAGTACTTC. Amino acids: CASSSGQGRGKNIQYF.

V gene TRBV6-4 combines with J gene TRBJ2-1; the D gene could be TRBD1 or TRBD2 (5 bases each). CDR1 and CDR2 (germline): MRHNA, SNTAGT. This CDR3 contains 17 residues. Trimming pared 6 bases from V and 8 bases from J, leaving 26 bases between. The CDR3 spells CASSPNIREGNVDEQFF. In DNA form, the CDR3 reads TGTGCCAGCAGCCCCAACATTCGAGAGGGGAATGTCGATGAGCAGTTCTTC.

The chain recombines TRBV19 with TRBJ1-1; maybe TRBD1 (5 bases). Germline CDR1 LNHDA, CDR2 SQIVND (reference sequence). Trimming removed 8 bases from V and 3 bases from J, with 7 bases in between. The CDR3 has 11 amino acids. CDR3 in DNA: TGTGCCAGTGGGGGGGACACTGAAGCTTTCTTT. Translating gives CASGGDTEAFF.

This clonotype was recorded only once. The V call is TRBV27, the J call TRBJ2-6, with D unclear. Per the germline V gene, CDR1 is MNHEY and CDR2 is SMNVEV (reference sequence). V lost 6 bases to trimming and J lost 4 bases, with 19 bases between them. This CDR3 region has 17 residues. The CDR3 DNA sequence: TGTGCCAGCAGCACATCGGGCCGCTCCTCCGGGGCCAACGTCCTGACTTTC. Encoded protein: CASSTSGRSSGANVLTF.

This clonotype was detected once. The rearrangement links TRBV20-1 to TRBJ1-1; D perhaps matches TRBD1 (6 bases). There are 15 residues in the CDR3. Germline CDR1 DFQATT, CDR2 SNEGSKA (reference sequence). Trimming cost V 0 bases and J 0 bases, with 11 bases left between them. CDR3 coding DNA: TGCAGTGCTAGAGAGCGCGGGGGCGTGAACACTGAAGCTTTCTTT. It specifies CSARERGGVNTEAFF.

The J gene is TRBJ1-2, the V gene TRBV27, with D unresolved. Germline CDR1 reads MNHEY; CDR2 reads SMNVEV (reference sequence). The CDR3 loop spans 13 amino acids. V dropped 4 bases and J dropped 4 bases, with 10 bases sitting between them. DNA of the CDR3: TGTGCCAGCAGTTCGCGGTACGGCTATGGCTACACCTTC. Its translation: CASSSRYGYGYTF.

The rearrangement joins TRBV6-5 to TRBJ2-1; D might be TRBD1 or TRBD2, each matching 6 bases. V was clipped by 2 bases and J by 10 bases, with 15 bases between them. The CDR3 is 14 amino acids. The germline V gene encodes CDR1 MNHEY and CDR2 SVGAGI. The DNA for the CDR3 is TGTGCCAGCAGTTACGCCGAGGGGGGAGGCGAGCAGTTCTTC. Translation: CASSYAEGGGEQFF.

Here the CDR3 reads CASSSWERGGNNEQFF. The CDR3 nucleotides are TGTGCCAGCAGCTCCTGGGAGCGGGGGGGAAACAATGAGCAGTTCTTC. This chain connects TRBV5-4 to TRBJ2-1, with 10 positions matching TRBD2. Germline V gene lookup returns CDR1 SGHNT and CDR2 YYREEE (reference sequence). V shed 3 bases, J shed 5 bases, and the junction held 8 bases outside the gene matches. This CDR3 has 16 amino acids.

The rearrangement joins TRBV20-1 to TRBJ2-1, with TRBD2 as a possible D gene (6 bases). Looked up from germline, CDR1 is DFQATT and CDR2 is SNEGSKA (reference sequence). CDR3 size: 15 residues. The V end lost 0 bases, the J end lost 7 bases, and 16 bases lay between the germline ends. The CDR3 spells CSARDWDWTDNEQFF. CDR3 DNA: TGCAGTGCTAGAGACTGGGACTGGACCGATAATGAGCAGTTCTTC.

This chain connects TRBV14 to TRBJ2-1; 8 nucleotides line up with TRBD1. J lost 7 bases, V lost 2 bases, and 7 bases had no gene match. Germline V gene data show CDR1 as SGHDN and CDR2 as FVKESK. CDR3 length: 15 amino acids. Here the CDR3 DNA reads TGTGCCAGCAGCCAATACGGGACAGGCAGGAATGAGCAGTTCTTC. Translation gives CASSQYGTGRNEQFF.

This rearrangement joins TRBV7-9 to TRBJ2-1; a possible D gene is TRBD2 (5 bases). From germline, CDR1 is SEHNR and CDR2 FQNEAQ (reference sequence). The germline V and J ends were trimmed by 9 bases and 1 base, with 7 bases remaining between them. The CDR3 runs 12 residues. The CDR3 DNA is TGTGCCAGTACGGGGTCCTACAATGAGCAGTTCTTC. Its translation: CASTGSYNEQFF.

This chain's CDR3 is CASSQDFTADQETQYF. The CDR3 coding sequence is TGTGCCAGCAGCCAAGATTTTACCGCAGACCAAGAGACCCAGTACTTC. This chain uses TRBV3-1 with TRBJ2-5; D is unresolved. This CDR3 region has 16 residues. Germline V gene lookup returns CDR1 LGHDT and CDR2 YNNKEL (reference sequence). V was shortened by 0 bases and J by 0 bases, with 11 bases between the two germline ends.

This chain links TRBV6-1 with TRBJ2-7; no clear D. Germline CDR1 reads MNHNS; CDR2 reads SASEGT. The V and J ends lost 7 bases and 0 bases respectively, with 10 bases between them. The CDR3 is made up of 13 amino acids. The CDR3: CASNLKASYEQYF. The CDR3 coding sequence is TGTGCCAGCAATCTGAAGGCCTCCTACGAGCAGTACTTC.

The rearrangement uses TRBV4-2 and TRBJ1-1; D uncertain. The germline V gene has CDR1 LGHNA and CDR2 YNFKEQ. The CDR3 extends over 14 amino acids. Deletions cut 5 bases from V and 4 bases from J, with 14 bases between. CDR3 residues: CASSARTDGTEAFF. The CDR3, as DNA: TGTGCCAGCAGCGCCAGGACGGACGGCACTGAAGCTTTCTTT.

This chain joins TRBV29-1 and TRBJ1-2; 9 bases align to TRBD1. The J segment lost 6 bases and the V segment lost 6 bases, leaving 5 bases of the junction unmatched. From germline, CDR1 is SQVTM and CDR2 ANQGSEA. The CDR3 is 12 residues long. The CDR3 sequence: CSVQDRGDGYTF. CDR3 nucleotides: TGCAGCGTCCAGGACAGGGGAGATGGCTACACCTTC.

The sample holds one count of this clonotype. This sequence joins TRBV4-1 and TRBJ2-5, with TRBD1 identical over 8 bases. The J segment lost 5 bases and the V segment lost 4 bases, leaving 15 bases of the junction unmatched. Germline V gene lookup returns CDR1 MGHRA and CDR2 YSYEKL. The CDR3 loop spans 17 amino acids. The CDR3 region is CASSPPGGRGPRETQYF. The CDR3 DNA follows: TGCGCCAGCAGCCCCCCCGGGGGCAGGGGGCCCCGGGAGACCCAGTACTTC.

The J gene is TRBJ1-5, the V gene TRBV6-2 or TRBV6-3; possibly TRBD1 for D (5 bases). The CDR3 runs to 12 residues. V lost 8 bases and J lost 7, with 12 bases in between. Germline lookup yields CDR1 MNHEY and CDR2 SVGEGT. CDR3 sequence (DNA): TGTGCCAGCGGGGGGGGTAGACAGCCCCAGCATTTT. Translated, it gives CASGGGRQPQHF.

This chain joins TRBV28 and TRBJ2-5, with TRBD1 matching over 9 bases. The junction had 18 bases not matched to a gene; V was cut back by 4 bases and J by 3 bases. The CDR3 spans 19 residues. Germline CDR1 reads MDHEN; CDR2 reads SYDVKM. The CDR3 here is CASSSSLAKTGQGKETQYF. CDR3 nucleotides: TGTGCCAGCAGTTCTTCTCTCGCCAAAACGGGACAGGGAAAAGAGACCCAGTACTTC.

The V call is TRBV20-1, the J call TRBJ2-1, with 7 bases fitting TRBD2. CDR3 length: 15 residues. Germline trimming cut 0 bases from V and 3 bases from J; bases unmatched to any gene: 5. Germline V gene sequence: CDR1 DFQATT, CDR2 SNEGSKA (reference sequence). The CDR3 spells CSARDGGGLYNEQFF. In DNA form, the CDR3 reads TGCAGTGCTAGAGATGGCGGGGGTCTCTACAATGAGCAGTTCTTC.

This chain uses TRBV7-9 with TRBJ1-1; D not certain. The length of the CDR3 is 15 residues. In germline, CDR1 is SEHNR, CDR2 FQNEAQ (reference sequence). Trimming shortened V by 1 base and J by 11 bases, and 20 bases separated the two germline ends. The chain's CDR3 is CASSLEGGAPPGAFF. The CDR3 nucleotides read TGTGCCAGCAGCTTAGAGGGTGGTGCTCCGCCGGGGGCTTTCTTT.

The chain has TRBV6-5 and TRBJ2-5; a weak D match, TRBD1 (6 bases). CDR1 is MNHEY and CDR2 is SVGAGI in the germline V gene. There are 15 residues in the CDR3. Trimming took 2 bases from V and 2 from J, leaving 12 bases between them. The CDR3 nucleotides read TGTGCCAGCAGTTACGGGGGACAACTACAAGAGACCCAGTACTTC. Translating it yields CASSYGGQLQETQYF.